This T cell receptor beta chain appears in the sequencing data of a study of siplizumab effects on memory and regulatory T cells. Remarks on this clone: Its antigen is as yet unknown.

The germline V gene has CDR1 MNHEY and CDR2 SMNVEV (reference sequence). J lost 8 bases, V lost 2 bases, and 11 bases had no gene match. This CDR3 comprises 15 residues. Only in-frame clones appear in the TCRdb table, and some are missing; sequencing was by immunoSEQ multiplex PCR. The table has 110,000 or so clones, roughly 94% seen once; the top ten hold about 0.7%. Whole-study findings and limits: Proliferating Tregs taken from siplizumab cultures were not shown to have a confirmed suppressive function. Assignment of a naive or memory phenotype failed for roughly 75-95% of the proliferating CD4+ or CD8+ clones. Mean Treg-derived proportions of mappable alloreactive CD4+ clones were over 65% for siplizumab and roughly 30% for controls. The naive T cell population seemed more diverse than memory cells and seemed a major contributor to the alloresponse.

Sequencing was done on a sample of Tregs sorted from blood. The origin of this receptor is a human donor in good health. This rearrangement joins TRBV27 to TRBJ1-2; 7 bases are shared with TRBD1. The CDR3 nucleotides read TGTGCCAGCAGTTTAAAGGGGGCGAGGGTGGAAGGCTACACCTTC. This sequence encodes CASSLKGARVEGYTF.